The rows below give T cell receptor beta chains drawn from one sample of a study of shared clonotypes between healthy human individuals. Some clones are missing from TCRdb's copy, which holds only in-frame ones; the method was immunoSEQ multiplex PCR. The table includes millions of clones, more than 80% detected once. Sequencing was performed on naive CD4+ T cells from PBMCs. These receptors originate from a man aged 18 to 35 in good health. Some clones in this sample may be carry-over from other donors' samples. The CDR3 runs from the conserved cysteine through the conserved F or W. The order of the fields is D gene, clone size, V gene, J gene, CDR3 DNA, CDR3 protein. D genes are given only for firm matches. A row's size may be missing; if present it is once, few, many or a size class.

>-|-|TRBV19|TRBJ1-2
TGTGCCAGTAGTATTATCAGAAACTATGGCTACACCTTC
CASSIIRNYGYTF
>TRBD1|-|TRBV18|TRBJ2-2
TGTGCCAGCTCACCCCGGACAGGGGGCAACACCGGGGAGCTGTTTTTT
CASSPRTGGNTGELFF
>TRBD2|-|TRBV5-1|TRBJ2-7
TGCGCCAGCAGCGGGACTAGCGGGGCCTCCTACGAGCAGTACTTC
CASSGTSGASYEQYF
>-|-|TRBV2|TRBJ2-3
TGTGCCAGCAGTGAATCCCGGCCATCCAGCACAGATACGCAGTATTTT
CASSESRPSSTDTQYF
>TRBD2|-|TRBV29-1|TRBJ2-1
TGCAGCGGGGGGGGATCCTACAATGAGCAGTTCTTC
CSGGGSYNEQFF
>-|-|TRBV7-2|TRBJ1-5
TGTGCCAGCAGCCCCAGGGGTCAGCCCCAGCATTTT
CASSPRGQPQHF
>-|-|TRBV14|TRBJ2-6
TGTGCCAGCAGCCCGTCCTCTGGGGCCAACGTCCTGACTTTC
CASSPSSGANVLTF
>TRBD1|-|TRBV18|TRBJ2-7
TGTGCCAGCTCGCCCGGGACAGACGAGCAGTACTTC
CASSPGTDEQYF
>TRBD2|-|TRBV27|TRBJ2-7
TGTGCCAGCCGGGGGGGCGGGAGGACCTACGAGCAGTACTTC
CASRGGGRTYEQYF
>-|-|TRBV5-4|TRBJ2-1
TGTGCCAGCAGCTTCGATTCTACGGCCAATGAGCAGTTCTTC
CASSFDSTANEQFF
>TRBD2|few|TRBV19|TRBJ2-7
TGTGCCAGTAGCACTAGCGGATACGAGCAGTACTTC
CASSTSGYEQYF
>-|-|TRBV6-1|TRBJ2-1
TGTGCCAGCAGTGAAGCGCGATCTACTCCCTTGTGGTTCTTC
CASSEARSTPLWFF
>TRBD1|-|TRBV6-6|TRBJ2-7
TGTGCCAGCAGTTTGGTCGGGACAGGGGTTCACGAGCAGTACTTC
CASSLVGTGVHEQYF
>-|-|TRBV13|TRBJ2-3
TGTGCCAGCAGCTTACGACAACTCGCGAATGGGGGTACGCAGTATTTT
CASSLRQLANGGTQYF
>-|-|TRBV5-1|TRBJ1-3
TGCGCCAGCAGCCCCCGGACAGCTACCTCTGGAAACACCATATATTTT
CASSPRTATSGNTIYF
>TRBD2|-|TRBV30|TRBJ2-7
TGTGCCTGGAGGGATACCGGGACTAGCGCTACCTACGAGCAGTACTTC
CAWRDTGTSATYEQYF
>TRBD2|-|TRBV28|TRBJ2-7
TGTGCCAGTAACGCCGGGACTAGCGGCTTCTACGAGCAGTACTTC
CASNAGTSGFYEQYF
>TRBD2|-|TRBV4-1|TRBJ2-6
TGCGCCAGCAGCCAAGGCGCGGGGGGCGCTGGGGCCAACGTCCTGACTTTC
CASSQGAGGAGANVLTF
>-|once|TRBV7-3|TRBJ2-5
TGTGCCAGCAGCCATCTCCCGTTAGGACCCGGGGGAGAGACCCAGTACTTC
CASSHLPLGPGGETQYF
>TRBD2|-|TRBV2|TRBJ2-7
TGTGCCAGCAGTGGAAACGACGGGAGGACCCCTCTCCCCCACGAGCAGTACTTC
CASSGNDGRTPLPHEQYF
>TRBD2|once|TRBV2|TRBJ2-1
TGTGCCAGCAGTGAGACTAGCGGGAGGGGGAATGAGCAGTTCTTC
CASSETSGRGNEQFF
>TRBD1|-|TRBV5-4|TRBJ2-7
TGTGCCAGCAGCGGGGGGACAGGGGTCGTCTACGAGCAGTACTTC
CASSGGTGVVYEQYF
>TRBD2|-|TRBV6-6|TRBJ2-1
TGTGCCAGCAGTCTAGCGGGAGGGGTCAATGAGCAGTTCTTC
CASSLAGGVNEQFF
>-|-|TRBV6-5|TRBJ1-1
TGTGCCAGCAGTTACACGAGCCGACGGGGGAATGAAGCTTTCTTT
CASSYTSRRGNEAFF
>-|-|TRBV4-1|TRBJ1-2
TGCGCCAGCAGCCAGGCTCAAGGGTCAATCAACTATGGCTACACCTTC
CASSQAQGSINYGYTF
>TRBD2|-|TRBV5-4|TRBJ2-5
TGTGCCAGCAGCTTGGGGACTAGCGGGGAAGAGACCCAGTACTTC
CASSLGTSGEETQYF